Only a few counts were recorded for the clone carrying this T cell receptor beta chain. This sample's TCRbeta library carried unique molecular identifier barcodes. TCRdb called the PCR reads again in MiXCR, with one record for every CDR3 protein. The sample contains about 500,000 distinct CDR3 sequences, 30% to 35% of which appear only once. This entry is derived from a study of T-cell reconstitution after alpha-beta-depleted transplantation in children. The starting material was PBMCs from the stem cell graft donor, obtained from the stem cell graft. The TCR comes from a human donor who donated a stem cell graft to a child with aplastic anemia.

This chain's CDR3 is CASSETRLNYEQYF. The CDR3 bases are TGTGCCAGCAGCGAAACCCGACTAAACTACGAGCAGTACTTC. The chain is built from TRBV7-2 and TRBJ2-7; perhaps TRBD2 as D (5 bases). V lost 5 bases and J lost 3, with 14 bases in between. This CDR3 contains 14 residues. Germline CDR1 SGHTA, CDR2 FQGNSA. Drawing the rest from reference TRBV7-2 and TRBJ2-7, the complete variable domain is GAGVSQSPSNKVTEKGKDVELRCDPISGHTALYWYRQSLGQGLEFLIYFQGNSAPDKSGLPSDRFSAERTGGSVSTLTIQRTQQEDSAVYLCASSETRLNYEQYFGPGTRLTVT.